This T cell receptor (beta chain) is drawn from a study of regulatory T cells in long-lasting Graves disease. Overall study: Duration of antithyroid drug therapy among newly diagnosed Graves' patients was under 3 months.

Notes on the study in general: The study found persistent patients shared more public clonotypes (approximately 2,700) than new patients (over 900).

The germline V gene encodes CDR1 LNHNV and CDR2 YYDKDF (reference sequence). Trimming removed 5 bases from V and 5 bases from J; junction bases left unmatched: 10. The CDR3 length is 15 residues. There are many counts of this clonotype. Antigen: not known. Time point in this sample: newly diagnosed GD, antithyroid drugs for less than 3 months. From PBMCs, RNA was extracted and then used to make the TCR library. Through Arm-PCR of CDR3 regions and iRepertoire HTBI primers, TCR beta libraries were built. In TCRdb, the multiplex PCR reads were re-called with MiXCR into one record per CDR3 protein. The repertoire holds 350,000 to 450,000 distinct CDR3 sequences, with approximately 15% as singletons. The sample also formed part of further work on T cells in Graves' hyperthyroidism and ophthalmopathy.

This receptor was taken from a middle-aged woman with Graves disease. The input for sequencing was peripheral blood mononuclear cells (PBMCs), taken at new diagnosis, from a patient treated with antithyroid drugs. This chain connects TRBV15 to TRBJ1-1; TRBD1 matches at 8 bases. The CDR3 protein is CATSGGTGELTEAFF. The CDR3 DNA reads TGTGCCACCAGCGGGGGGACAGGCGAACTTACTGAAGCTTTCTTT.